This T cell receptor (beta chain) was identified in a study of blood T cell repertoires in COVID-19. At the level of the study: Whether acute or convalescent, the COVID-19 samples came from the United States, Italy and Spain. PBMCs, B-cell-depleted T cells, or T cells were the source of the cDNA or gDNA that made up the material.

The CDR3 contains 17 residues. Trimming took 3 bases from V and 1 from J, leaving 14 bases between them. Germline-derived CDR1 and CDR2 are KGHDR and SFDVKD. Turning to this clone: Different DNA sequences within this sample yield the same CDR3.

As processed by the authors: The assay estimated nucleated cells by amplifying reference gene primers. Sequenced by immunoSEQ multiplex PCR; TCRdb stores in-frame clones only, minus some. Clonal size and the V and J genes are those of that table, whereas D and trimming came from the DNA. The repertoire consists of 470,000 or so clones, with approximately 85% occurring once and the leading ten covering 3% to 4%. The sequence was obtained from a human donor in a cohort sampled during active COVID-19. This chain uses TRBV24-1 with TRBJ2-2; unclear D gene. The sample taken for sequencing was peripheral blood. CDR3: CATSDPSQPENTGELFF. DNA for the CDR3: TGTGCCACCAGTGATCCCTCACAGCCGGAGAACACCGGGGAGCTGTTTTTT.